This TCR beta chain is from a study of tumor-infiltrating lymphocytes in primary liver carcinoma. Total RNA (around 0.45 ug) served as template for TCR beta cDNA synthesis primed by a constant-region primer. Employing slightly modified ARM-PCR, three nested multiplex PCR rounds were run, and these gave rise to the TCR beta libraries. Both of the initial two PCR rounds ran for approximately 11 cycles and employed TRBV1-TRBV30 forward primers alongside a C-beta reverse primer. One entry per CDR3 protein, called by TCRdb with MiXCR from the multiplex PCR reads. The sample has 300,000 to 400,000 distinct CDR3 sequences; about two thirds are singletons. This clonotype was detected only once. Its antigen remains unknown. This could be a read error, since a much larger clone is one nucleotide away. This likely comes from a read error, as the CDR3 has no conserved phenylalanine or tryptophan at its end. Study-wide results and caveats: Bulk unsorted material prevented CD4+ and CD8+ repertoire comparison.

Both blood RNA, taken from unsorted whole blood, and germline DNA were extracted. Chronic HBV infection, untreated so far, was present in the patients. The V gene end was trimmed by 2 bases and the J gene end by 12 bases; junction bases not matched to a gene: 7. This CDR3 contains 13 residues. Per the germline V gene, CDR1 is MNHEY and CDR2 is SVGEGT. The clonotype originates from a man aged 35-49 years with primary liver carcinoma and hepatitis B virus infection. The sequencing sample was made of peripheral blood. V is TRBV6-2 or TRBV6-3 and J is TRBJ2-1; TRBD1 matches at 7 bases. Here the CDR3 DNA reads TGTGCCAGCAGTTACCAAGGGACAGAGGGGCAGTTCCTC. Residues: CASSYQGTEGQFL.